A selection of T cell receptor beta chains follows, all from one sample in a study of blood T cell repertoires in COVID-19. TCRdb keeps only in-frame clones here, not all; method: immunoSEQ multiplex PCR. The data show hundreds of thousands of clones, 80% to 90% seen once. Sequencing input: PBMCs or T cells enriched from blood (not recorded which). The receptors stem from a woman aged 25 to 39 with acute COVID-19. Both conserved end residues are part of each CDR3. Each record gives: J gene, D gene, V gene, CDR3 protein. A D gene is named only where the DNA matches it firmly.

TRBJ2-1,TRBD2,TRBV4-3,CASSQELSGGARNEQFF
TRBJ2-1,TRBD2,TRBV30,CAWSKAGASYNEQFF
TRBJ2-1,TRBD1,TRBV7-9,CASSLVRGQGKDNEQFF
TRBJ2-7,TRBD1,TRBV10-1,CASRPTGYEQYF
TRBJ1-1,NA,TRBV18,CASSPGQSEAFF
TRBJ1-3,NA,TRBV4-1,CASSLTGTTRNTIYF
TRBJ1-4,TRBD1,TRBV11-2,CASSRDRGLNEKLFF
TRBJ1-6,TRBD1,TRBV7-8,CASSLGTGYNSPLHF
TRBJ2-7,NA,TRBV5-5,CASSSHGLPYEQYF
TRBJ1-3,TRBD1,TRBV6-6,CASSYSTGEVGNTIYF
TRBJ2-2,NA,TRBV24-1,CATSVTGNTGELFF
TRBJ2-3,TRBD2,TRBV4-1,CASSRLLLAGGTDTQYF
TRBJ2-1,TRBD2,TRBV5-1,CASSAGLAGGPLGNEQFF
TRBJ1-1,NA,TRBV2,CASSEIGLLDMVRDEAFF
TRBJ2-7,TRBD1,TRBV7-2,CASSLRAGGSYEQYF
TRBJ1-5,TRBD1,TRBV30,CAWSRTGRSNQPQHF
TRBJ2-7,NA,TRBV7-9,CASSSGTYEQYF
TRBJ2-1,TRBD1,TRBV11-3,CASSLAGGTGGGYNEQFF
TRBJ1-5,NA,TRBV6-2/TRBV6-3,CASSPASNQPQHF
TRBJ1-2,NA,TRBV29-1,CSVKGQNYGYTF
TRBJ1-1,NA,TRBV4-1,CASSHPDMFYSEAFF
TRBJ1-2,NA,TRBV28,CASSQWNYGYTF
TRBJ1-2,TRBD1,TRBV2,CASSSTGGAGNGYTF
TRBJ1-1,NA,TRBV12-5,CASGLNQGKAFF
TRBJ2-2,TRBD2,TRBV5-1,CASSYHLSGGGTGELFF
TRBJ1-5,NA,TRBV7-2,CASSPPGGSNQPQHF
TRBJ1-1,NA,TRBV10-1,CASSDSGTPNTEAFF
TRBJ2-7,TRBD1,TRBV5-1,CASSLDWTGHYEQYF
TRBJ2-7,NA,TRBV9,CASSVGAGSGFEQYF
TRBJ2-3,NA,TRBV2,CAREQETDTQYF
TRBJ1-1,NA,TRBV6-5,CASRSSEAFF
TRBJ2-3,TRBD1,TRBV29-1,CSGGDRTADTQYF
TRBJ1-5,NA,TRBV27,CASGRFNQPQHF
TRBJ1-1,TRBD1,TRBV18,CASSPRQGMNTEAFF
TRBJ2-1,TRBD1,TRBV7-9,CASSPPGTGDEQFF
TRBJ2-7,TRBD1,TRBV25-1,CASSLSNRDRVYEQYF
TRBJ1-1,NA,TRBV30,CAWSDSTGLSGFEAFF
TRBJ2-7,TRBD2,TRBV3-1/TRBV3-2,CASSQDLSGGEQYF
TRBJ1-4,NA,TRBV4-1,CASSPWGSKAGEKLFF
TRBJ1-1,NA,TRBV2,CASSEGEGATEAFF
TRBJ2-5,TRBD2,TRBV14,CASSRIAGAETQYF
TRBJ2-3,TRBD2,TRBV12-5,CASGLVTVGLARGSHFATQYF
TRBJ2-5,TRBD1,TRBV10-1,CASSRDSQETQYF
TRBJ2-5,NA,TRBV24-1,CATSDPRGGGETQYF